The 26 T cell receptor beta chains listed next were all sequenced from one sample in a study of regulatory T cells in long-lasting Graves disease. Relying on iRepertoire HTBI primers and Arm-PCR of CDR3 regions, the team built TCR beta libraries. TCRdb independently ran MiXCR on the multiplex PCR reads; one entry per CDR3 protein. The sample consists of approximately 460,000 distinct CDR3 sequences, 15% to 20% of them appearing once. Time point meaning: newly diagnosed GD, antithyroid drugs for less than 3 months. TCR sequences were obtained from RNA taken from PBMCs. This sample also belongs to another study, concerning T cells in Graves' hyperthyroidism and ophthalmopathy.

Specimen: peripheral blood mononuclear cells (PBMCs), collected at new diagnosis, from a patient treated with antithyroid drugs. The source is a woman aged 25 to 39 with Graves disease.

Comments on this clonotype: Since a much larger clone is just one base distant, this may be a read error. The chain carries TRBV6-2 or TRBV6-3 and TRBJ2-7; D remains unclear. V lost 5 bases, J lost 6 bases, and 11 bases lay in between. The CDR3 has 12 amino acids. Germline assignment: CDR1 MNHEY and CDR2 SVGEGT. CDR3: CASSGSVREQYF. The CDR3 coding sequence is TGTGCCAGCAGTGGTTCCGTACGCGAGCAGTACTTC.

The chain links TRBV5-5 to TRBJ2-3, with 9 bases that match TRBD2. Germline loops: CDR1 SGHKS, CDR2 YYEKEE (reference sequence). The junction had 9 bases not matched to a gene; V was cut back by 0 bases and J by 4 bases. The CDR3 is 17 amino acids. The CDR3 loop reads CASSLDRQGGGADTQYF. CDR3 in DNA: TGTGCCAGCAGCTTGGACAGACAGGGCGGGGGGGCAGATACGCAGTATTTT.

This clonotype has a count of ten or more. V and J are TRBV16 and TRBJ2-7, with TRBD1 as a possible D gene (7 bases). Per germline, CDR1 KGHSY and CDR2 FQNENV. The CDR3 totals 16 residues. Trimming removed 0 bases from V and 0 bases from J, with 12 bases in between. The CDR3 loop reads CASSQSPGGHSYEQYF. The CDR3 DNA reads as TGTGCCAGCAGCCAATCCCCAGGGGGGCACTCCTACGAGCAGTACTTC.

In this sample, this clonotype turned up a few times. J is TRBJ2-7 and V is TRBV24-1; D remains unclear. Between the trimmed V and J ends, which lost 11 bases and 3 bases, there was a span of 4 bases. Germline V CDR1 and CDR2: KGHDR, SFDVKD. The CDR3 extends over 9 amino acids. This CDR3 is CANVYEQYF. For the CDR3, the DNA is TGTGCCAACGTCTACGAGCAGTACTTC.

With regard to this clonotype: One end of the junction fails to match germline, which may point to a read error. This chain links TRBV7-7 with TRBJ2-1; no firm D call. Germline V lookup: CDR1 SSHAT, CDR2 FNYEAQ (reference sequence). This CDR3 has 15 amino acids. CDR3 sequence reads: CASSSDLSSYNEQFF. CDR3 DNA: TGTGCTAGCAGCTCAGACTTAAGCTCCTACAATGAGCAGTTCTTC.

The sample holds many counts of this clonotype. The chain combines TRBV28 with TRBJ2-7; TRBD2 matches at 14 bases. Germline V gene data show CDR1 as MDHEN and CDR2 as SYDVKM. The CDR3 covers 18 residues. J was trimmed by 4 bases and V by 6 bases; bases with no gene match: 14. This chain's CDR3 is CASSFAGEGTSGRYEQYF. The CDR3 coding sequence is TGTGCCAGCAGCTTTGCGGGTGAGGGGACTAGCGGGAGATACGAGCAGTACTTC. Combining the CDR3 with reference TRBV28 and TRBJ2-7 gives the whole variable domain DVKVTQSSRYLVKRTGEKVFLECVQDMDHENMFWYRQDPGLGLRLIYFSYDVKMKEKGDIPEGYSVSREKKERFSLILESASTNQTSMYLCASSFAGEGTSGRYEQYFGPGTRLTVT.

The J gene is TRBJ2-1, the V gene TRBV4-1; D is perhaps TRBD2 (5 bases). V was pared by 0 bases and J by 0 bases, with 12 bases between. CDR3 length: 17 residues. Germline CDR1 is MGHRA and CDR2 is YSYEKL. CDR3 protein: CASSQDLASSSYNEQFF. CDR3 nucleotide sequence: TGCGCCAGCAGCCAAGACCTAGCCTCGAGCTCCTACAATGAGCAGTTCTTC.

This clonotype appeared many times. The chain employs TRBV18 and TRBJ2-3; TRBD1 agrees at 9 bases. CDR1 is KGHSH, CDR2 LQKENI, per germline. The CDR3 consists of 13 residues. The V gene end was trimmed by 6 bases and the J gene end by 4 bases; junction bases not matched to a gene: 2. CDR3: CASSGQGSDTQYF. In DNA form, the CDR3 reads TGTGCCAGCTCGGGACAGGGCTCAGATACGCAGTATTTT.

The J gene is TRBJ1-5, the V gene TRBV6-1; no clear D gene. Looked up from germline, CDR1 is MNHNS and CDR2 is SASEGT. The length of the CDR3 is 14 residues. The V end was cut by 3 bases, the J end by 9 bases, with 15 bases between. CDR3 in DNA: TGTGCCAGCAGTGAGATGATAGACCGTCGGCCCCAGCATTTT. This codes for CASSEMIDRRPQHF.

V usage is TRBV10-3 and J usage is TRBJ1-4; tentatively, D is TRBD1 (5 bases). V dropped 7 bases and J dropped 6 bases, with 12 bases sitting between them. Germline V lookup: CDR1 ENHRY, CDR2 SYGVKD. The CDR3 consists of 13 residues. CDR3 coding DNA: TGTGCCATCAAGACGGAGGGGTATGAAAAACTGTTTTTT. It codes for CAIKTEGYEKLFF.

This clonotype was seen a handful of times. This CDR3 is CATSRDQTGGRTEAFF. The CDR3 DNA sequence: TGTGCCACCAGCAGAGATCAGACAGGCGGACGGACTGAAGCTTTCTTT. The chain uses TRBV15 and TRBJ1-1, with D possibly TRBD1 on 6 matching bases. Germline V gene data show CDR1 as LNHNV and CDR2 as YYDKDF (reference sequence). This CDR3 is 16 amino acids long. The V and J ends lost 0 bases and 5 bases respectively, with 16 bases between them.

The CDR3 DNA sequence: TGTGCCAGCAGCTTAGCACGGTCGAACACCGGGGAGCTGTTTTTT. Translated: CASSLARSNTGELFF. The gene calls are TRBV7-9 and TRBJ2-2, with D unresolved. CDR3 length: 15 amino acids. Deletions cut 0 bases from V and 0 bases from J, with 5 bases between. Germline V gene data show CDR1 as SEHNR and CDR2 as FQNEAQ (reference sequence).

There are many counts of this clonotype. The V gene is TRBV13, the J gene TRBJ2-3, with D unclear. This CDR3 region has 16 residues. Per germline, CDR1 PRHDT and CDR2 FYEKMQ (reference sequence). The V end lost 0 bases, the J end lost 3 bases, and 13 bases lay between the germline ends. CDR3 in DNA: TGTGCCAGCAGCTTAGGCAGCCAGGTTGGGACAGATACGCAGTATTTT. Its translation is CASSLGSQVGTDTQYF.

The rearrangement joins TRBV28 to TRBJ2-1; TRBD2 matches at 9 bases. V shed 5 bases and J 5 bases; nucleotides not matched to a gene: 4. In germline, CDR1 is MDHEN, CDR2 SYDVKM. The CDR3 runs 14 residues. The CDR3 spells CASSPTSGNNEQFF. The CDR3 coding sequence is TGTGCCAGCAGTCCGACTAGCGGTAACAATGAGCAGTTCTTC. Complete variable domain (other parts from reference TRBV28 and TRBJ2-1): DVKVTQSSRYLVKRTGEKVFLECVQDMDHENMFWYRQDPGLGLRLIYFSYDVKMKEKGDIPEGYSVSREKKERFSLILESASTNQTSMYLCASSPTSGNNEQFFGPGTRLTVL.

The V call is TRBV24-1, the J call TRBJ2-7; tentative D call: TRBD2 (6 bases). This CDR3 has 13 residues. From germline, CDR1 is KGHDR and CDR2 SFDVKD. Trimming took 11 bases from V and 4 from J, leaving 17 bases between them. CDR3 protein: CAREESSEYEQYF. The CDR3, as DNA: TGTGCCAGGGAGGAGTCTTCCGAATACGAGCAGTACTTC.

This clonotype was counted between two and nine times. This chain links TRBV4-3 with TRBJ1-4; the D is unclear. This CDR3 has 13 residues. CDR1 is LGHNA, CDR2 YSLEER, per germline. Trimming took off 1 base at V and 11 bases at J, with 11 bases between the two ends. The CDR3 reads CASSQGRTGKLFF. The CDR3 nucleotides are TGCGCCAGCAGCCAAGGGCGGACGGGGAAACTGTTTTTT.

This clonotype was detected ten times or more. The V gene is TRBV2, the J gene TRBJ1-4, with TRBD1 matching over 7 bases. CDR3 size: 14 residues. V gave up 6 bases and J gave up 8 bases; unmatched junction bases: 9. Per germline, CDR1 SNHLY and CDR2 FYNNEI. The CDR3 DNA reads as TGTGCCAGCAGGAGAGACAGGGCCCGGGAAAAACTGTTTTTT. This sequence encodes CASRRDRAREKLFF.

The table lists this clonotype with many counts. V is TRBV12-3 or TRBV12-4 and J is TRBJ1-5, with a possible D match to TRBD1 (5 bases). This CDR3 is built from 14 residues. Trimming removed 1 base from V and 4 bases from J, with 8 bases in between. As DNA, the CDR3 is TGTGCCAGCAGTTTAGGGGACGGGAATCAGCCCCAGCATTTT. It yields the protein CASSLGDGNQPQHF.

This clonotype was counted a few times. This chain joins TRBV5-1 and TRBJ2-3, with 8 bases matching TRBD1. Trimming took 4 bases from V and 1 from J; bases not matched to a gene: 2. The CDR3 sequence is 14 residues long. Looked up from germline, CDR1 is SGHRS and CDR2 is YFSETQ. The DNA of the CDR3 is TGCGCCAGCAGCATACAGGGGGGCACAGATACGCAGTATTTT. This encodes CASSIQGGTDTQYF.

This clonotype was observed at least ten times. V gene TRBV7-9 combines with J gene TRBJ2-7; D may be TRBD2 (6 bases). V lost 2 bases, J lost 5 bases, and 16 bases lay in between. This CDR3 is built from 15 residues. Looked up from germline, CDR1 is SEHNR and CDR2 is FQNEAQ (reference sequence). Written as DNA, the CDR3 is TGTGCCAGCAGCTTAAAGGTGACTAGGATCCACGAGCAGTACTTC. The encoded protein is CASSLKVTRIHEQYF.

V gene TRBV9 combines with J gene TRBJ1-4, with D hard to call. Trimming took 2 bases from V and 4 from J, leaving 6 bases between them. Germline assignment: CDR1 SGDLS and CDR2 YYNGEE. The length of the CDR3 is 13 residues. This CDR3 reads CASSVTVNEKLFF. Here the CDR3 DNA reads TGTGCCAGCAGCGTGACGGTTAATGAAAAACTGTTTTTT. The full variable domain, rest sourced from reference TRBV9 and TRBJ1-4, is DSGVTQTPKHLITATGQRVTLRCSPRSGDLSVYWYQQSLDQGLQFLIQYYNGEERAKGNILERFSAQQFPDLHSELNLSSLELGDSALYFCASSVTVNEKLFFGSGTQLSVL.

In its sample, this clonotype was seen many times. The rearrangement links TRBV2 to TRBJ2-7, with 7 positions matching TRBD1. Germline assignment: CDR1 SNHLY and CDR2 FYNNEI. V gave up 8 bases and J gave up 2 bases; unmatched junction bases: 9. CDR3 length equals 14 residues. CDR3 sequence reads: CASRLTGFTYEQYF. In nucleotides, the CDR3 is TGTGCCAGCCGCTTGACAGGGTTTACCTACGAGCAGTACTTC. Using reference TRBV2 and TRBJ2-7 for the parts outside the CDR3, the full variable domain is EPEVTQTPSHQVTQMGQEVILRCVPISNHLYFYWYRQILGQKVEFLVSFYNNEISEKSEIFDDQFSVERPDGSNFTLKIRSTKLEDSAMYFCASRLTGFTYEQYFGPGTRLTVT.

This clonotype has at least ten counts. The J gene is TRBJ2-1, the V gene TRBV11-2; 7 bases are a match to TRBD1. The ends lost 5 bases at V and 8 bases at J; junction bases unmatched: 6. Per germline, CDR1 SGHAT and CDR2 FQNNGV. The CDR3 totals 13 residues. The CDR3 here is CASSQSGQDEQFF. CDR3 in DNA: TGTGCCAGCAGCCAAAGCGGACAGGATGAGCAGTTCTTC.

The rearrangement links TRBV6-5 to TRBJ2-7; possible D gene TRBD1, 6 bases. Germline values: CDR1 MNHEY, CDR2 SVGAGI. Trimming shortened V by 0 bases and J by 3 bases, and 12 bases separated the two germline ends. This CDR3 has 15 residues. DNA of the CDR3: TGTGCCAGCAGTTACTCTTCCCCAGGGGTCTACGAGCAGTACTTC. This gives the protein CASSYSSPGVYEQYF.

J is TRBJ2-2 and V is TRBV7-9; D remains unclear. The CDR3 contains 13 residues. CDR1 SEHNR and CDR2 FQNEAQ come from the germline V gene (reference sequence). Deletions cut 7 bases from V and 7 bases from J, with 13 bases between. The CDR3 reads CASKNLEVGELFF. CDR3 bases: TGTGCCAGCAAAAATCTCGAGGTCGGGGAGCTGTTTTTT.

The chain recombines TRBV6-2 or TRBV6-3 with TRBJ2-1; 14 bases are shared with TRBD2. The V segment lost 3 bases and the J segment 4 bases; nucleotides outside the gene matches: 11. Germline V gives CDR1 MNHEY, CDR2 SVGEGT. The CDR3 totals 19 residues. DNA for the CDR3: TGTGCCAGCAGTTATGGGGGACTAGCGGGAGTTCGGGCTTACAATGAGCAGTTCTTC. This gives the protein CASSYGGLAGVRAYNEQFF.